This is a list of T cell receptor beta chains from one sample in a study of blood T cells in healthy people across ages. TCRdb reprocessed the 5' RACE reads via MiXCR and lists one record per CDR3 protein. The sample contains about 730,000 distinct CDR3 sequences, roughly 44% of which appear only once. The sample was blood. Receptor source: a woman in her fifties or sixties in good health. Both conserved end residues are part of each CDR3. Fields, in order: V gene, clone size, J gene, D gene, CDR3 protein, CDR3 DNA. The D gene is left open where the match is weak. Where a row states a size, it is once, few, many or the class of an expanded clone; other rows omit it.

v_call: TRBV6-1; clone_size: NA; j_call: TRBJ2-5; d_call: TRBD1; cdr3_aa: CASIGRDRGLEQYF; cdr3_nt: TGTGCCAGCATTGGACGGGACAGGGGGTTGGAGCAGTACTTC
v_call: TRBV10-3; clone_size: NA; j_call: TRBJ2-7; d_call: TRBD1; cdr3_aa: CALRGSGSSYEQYF; cdr3_nt: TGTGCCCTCAGGGGGTCAGGGAGCTCCTACGAGCAGTACTTC
v_call: TRBV12-3/TRBV12-4; clone_size: NA; j_call: TRBJ2-5; d_call: NA; cdr3_aa: CASSFGKQETQYF; cdr3_nt: TGTGCCAGCAGTTTCGGGAAACAAGAGACCCAGTACTTC
v_call: TRBV5-1; clone_size: NA; j_call: TRBJ2-5; d_call: NA; cdr3_aa: CASSFDGYNEQYF; cdr3_nt: TGCGCCAGCAGCTTCGACGGGTACAATGAGCAGTACTTC
v_call: TRBV9; clone_size: NA; j_call: TRBJ2-1; d_call: NA; cdr3_aa: CASSVDPRTSNEQFF; cdr3_nt: TGTGCCAGCAGCGTAGATCCTAGAACCTCCAATGAGCAGTTCTTC
v_call: TRBV27; clone_size: few; j_call: TRBJ2-1; d_call: TRBD2; cdr3_aa: CASSPRLAGGPNMYEQFF; cdr3_nt: TGTGCCAGCAGTCCGCGACTAGCGGGAGGGCCGAATATGTATGAGCAGTTCTTC
v_call: TRBV4-1; clone_size: few; j_call: TRBJ2-3; d_call: NA; cdr3_aa: CASSQAGSTEGLLTDTQYF; cdr3_nt: TGCGCCAGCAGCCAAGCGGGGTCGACGGAGGGACTCCTCACAGATACGCAGTATTTT
v_call: TRBV18; clone_size: NA; j_call: TRBJ2-6; d_call: NA; cdr3_aa: CASSPIQNGGSSAFSGANVLTF; cdr3_nt: TGTGCCAGCTCACCAATACAGAACGGGGGCAGTTCGGCCTTCTCTGGGGCCAACGTCCTGACTTTC
v_call: TRBV29-1; clone_size: many; j_call: TRBJ2-3; d_call: NA; cdr3_aa: CSVDAKSTDTQYF; cdr3_nt: TGCAGCGTTGATGCGAAGTCCACAGATACGCAGTATTTT
v_call: TRBV20-1; clone_size: few; j_call: TRBJ1-2; d_call: TRBD1; cdr3_aa: CSATTGVDRGYTF; cdr3_nt: TGCAGTGCTACGACAGGGGTTGATCGTGGCTACACCTTC
v_call: TRBV27; clone_size: few; j_call: TRBJ2-3; d_call: NA; cdr3_aa: CASSLDLATDTQYF; cdr3_nt: TGTGCCAGCAGTTTAGATTTAGCGACAGATACGCAGTATTTT
v_call: TRBV7-3; clone_size: few; j_call: TRBJ2-3; d_call: NA; cdr3_aa: CASSREQTSTDTQYF; cdr3_nt: TGTGCCAGCAGCCGAGAACAAACTAGCACAGATACGCAGTATTTT
v_call: TRBV7-2; clone_size: NA; j_call: TRBJ2-3; d_call: NA; cdr3_aa: CASSLLRASTDTQYF; cdr3_nt: TGTGCCAGCAGCTTGTTAAGAGCTAGCACAGATACGCAGTATTTT
v_call: TRBV29-1; clone_size: NA; j_call: TRBJ1-1; d_call: NA; cdr3_aa: CSVRRDTEAFF; cdr3_nt: TGCAGCGTTCGGAGGGACACTGAAGCTTTCTTT
v_call: TRBV3-1; clone_size: few; j_call: TRBJ2-2; d_call: TRBD2; cdr3_aa: CASSQTSALFF; cdr3_nt: TGTGCCAGCAGCCAAACTAGCGCGCTGTTTTTT
v_call: TRBV11-2; clone_size: once; j_call: TRBJ2-5; d_call: NA; cdr3_aa: CASSFGRKGQETQYF; cdr3_nt: TGTGCCAGCAGCTTCGGGCGGAAAGGCCAAGAGACCCAGTACTTC
v_call: TRBV6-5; clone_size: few; j_call: TRBJ2-7; d_call: NA; cdr3_aa: CASRLGYEQYF; cdr3_nt: TGTGCCAGCAGATTAGGCTACGAGCAGTACTTC
v_call: TRBV6-2/TRBV6-3; clone_size: few; j_call: TRBJ2-7; d_call: TRBD1; cdr3_aa: CASKYRGPLEQYF; cdr3_nt: TGTGCCAGCAAATACAGGGGCCCTCTGGAGCAGTACTTC
v_call: TRBV12-3/TRBV12-4; clone_size: NA; j_call: TRBJ2-2; d_call: TRBD2; cdr3_aa: CASRWREGNTGELFF; cdr3_nt: TGTGCCAGCAGGTGGCGGGAGGGGAACACCGGGGAGCTGTTTTTT
v_call: TRBV6-2/TRBV6-3; clone_size: few; j_call: TRBJ2-5; d_call: TRBD2; cdr3_aa: CASRQREDETQYF; cdr3_nt: TGTGCCAGCAGGCAGCGGGAGGATGAGACCCAGTACTTC
v_call: TRBV6-5; clone_size: few; j_call: TRBJ2-7; d_call: TRBD1; cdr3_aa: CATHPGQGVYEQYF; cdr3_nt: TGTGCCACTCATCCGGGACAGGGGGTATACGAGCAGTACTTC
v_call: TRBV20-1; clone_size: NA; j_call: TRBJ1-5; d_call: NA; cdr3_aa: CSARQVLNQPQHF; cdr3_nt: TGCAGTGCTAGGCAGGTCCTTAATCAGCCCCAGCATTTT
v_call: TRBV7-2; clone_size: few; j_call: TRBJ2-3; d_call: NA; cdr3_aa: CASSLGDVTDTQYF; cdr3_nt: TGTGCCAGCAGCTTAGGGGATGTCACAGATACGCAGTATTTT